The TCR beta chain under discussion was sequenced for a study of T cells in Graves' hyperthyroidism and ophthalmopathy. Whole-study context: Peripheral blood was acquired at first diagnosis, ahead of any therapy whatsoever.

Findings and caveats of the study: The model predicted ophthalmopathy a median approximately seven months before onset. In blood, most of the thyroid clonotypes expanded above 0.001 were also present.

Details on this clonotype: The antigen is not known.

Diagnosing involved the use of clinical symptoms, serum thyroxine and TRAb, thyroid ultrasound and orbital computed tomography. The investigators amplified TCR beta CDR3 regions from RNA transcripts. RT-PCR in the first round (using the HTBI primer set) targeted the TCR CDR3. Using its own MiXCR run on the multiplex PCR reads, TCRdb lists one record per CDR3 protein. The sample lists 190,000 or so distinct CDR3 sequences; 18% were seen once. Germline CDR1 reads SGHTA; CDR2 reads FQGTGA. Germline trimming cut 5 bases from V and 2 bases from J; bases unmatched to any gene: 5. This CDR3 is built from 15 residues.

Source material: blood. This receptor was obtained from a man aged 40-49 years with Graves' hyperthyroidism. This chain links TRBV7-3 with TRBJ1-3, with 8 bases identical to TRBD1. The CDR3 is CASSPTGGPGNTIYF. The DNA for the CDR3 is TGTGCCAGCAGCCCCACAGGGGGTCCTGGAAACACCATATATTTT.